This T cell receptor (beta chain) was sequenced for a study of T cells in narcolepsy. Background on the study: Patients with NT1 or NT2 and healthy control donors were enrolled. Study-level results: Some memory CD4+ repertoires had no autoreactive clone sequences. Reportedly, autoreactive clonotypes were serially detected in patients' blood but not controls'. Comparing one patient's CSF and blood CD4+ clonotypes highlighted HCRT- and TRIB2-specific autoreactive clonotypes.

In the case of this clone: The antigen remains unidentified.

The method was immunoSEQ multiplex PCR; TCRdb's version includes in-frame clones alone and lacks a portion of them. The sample lists tens of thousands of clones; around four fifths were seen once. Specimen: CD45RA- memory CD4+ T cells from PBMCs. The clonotype was recovered from a human donor with narcolepsy.

As DNA, the CDR3 is TGTGCCAGCATAGGGTCAGGGGCCGGTTCCTACGAGCAGTACTTC. Protein product: CASIGSGAGSYEQYF. This chain joins TRBV2 and TRBJ2-7, with D tentatively TRBD1 (6 bases). This CDR3 spans 15 amino acids. V dropped 7 bases and J dropped 1 base, with 17 bases sitting between them. CDR1 SNHLY and CDR2 FYNNEI come from the germline V gene.